The 14 T cell receptor beta chains presented below share a single source sample, sequenced in a study of patients and donors after allogeneic stem cell transplantation. From the RT-PCR reads, TCRdb called clonotypes with MiXCR, one entry per CDR3 protein. Of roughly 200,000 distinct CDR3 sequences listed, around 40% are singletons. Material: blood, either unsorted or a sorted T cell fraction (not recorded which). Every receptor here comes from a human donor who was either an allogeneic HSCT recipient or a stem cell or donor lymphocyte infusion donor (not recorded which). It is not recorded whose cells these are; they may come from a transplant donor.

V and J are TRBV20-1 and TRBJ1-5; D gene unclear. Germline CDR1 is DFQATT and CDR2 is SNEGSKA (reference sequence). V lost 3 bases and J lost 3, with 9 bases in between. The CDR3 runs 13 residues. CDR3 bases: TGCAGTGCTAGTCGACAAGACAATCAGCCCCAGCATTTT. It yields the protein CSASRQDNQPQHF.

V usage is TRBV4-1 and J usage is TRBJ2-3; 10 bases match TRBD1. V lost 4 bases to trimming and J lost 4 bases; unmatched junction nucleotides: 5. Germline-derived CDR1 and CDR2 are MGHRA and YSYEKL. The CDR3 runs to 15 residues. For the CDR3, the DNA is TGCGCCAGCAGCCTTTCCGGGACAGGGGCAGATACGCAGTATTTT. Encoded protein: CASSLSGTGADTQYF.

The chain is built from TRBV20-1 and TRBJ2-3, with TRBD2 matching 8 bases. This CDR3 has 15 amino acids. The J segment lost 6 bases and the V segment lost 3 bases, leaving 11 bases of the junction unmatched. The germline V gene has CDR1 DFQATT and CDR2 SNEGSKA (reference sequence). CDR3 region: CSASPRGDKRDTQYF. CDR3 coding DNA: TGCAGTGCTAGTCCGCGGGGGGACAAACGCGATACGCAGTATTTT.

In this sample, this clonotype turned up once. The V call is TRBV4-2, the J call TRBJ2-2; 7 nucleotides align to TRBD1. V lost 4 bases, J lost 1 base, and 6 bases stayed unmatched. Per the germline V gene, CDR1 is LGHNA and CDR2 is YNFKEQ. CDR3 length equals 16 residues. The CDR3 region has the DNA TGTGCCAGCAGCCGCCGTAGGACAGGGAACACCGGGGAGCTGTTTTTT. Translated: CASSRRRTGNTGELFF.

The V and J genes are TRBV6-1 and TRBJ1-6; D is uncertain. This CDR3 has 16 amino acids. The ends were cut back, 2 bases at V and 6 bases at J, with 14 bases in the middle. Germline loops: CDR1 MNHNS, CDR2 SASEGT. The CDR3 DNA sequence: TGTGCCAGCAGTGAACTGGGCAGGACCCTTAATTCACCCCTCCACTTT. Translating gives CASSELGRTLNSPLHF.

This clonotype was seen only a few times. This chain connects TRBV29-1 to TRBJ1-1; maybe TRBD1 (6 bases). This CDR3 is 13 amino acids long. Germline CDR1 SQVTM, CDR2 ANQGSEA. The ends were cut back, 5 bases at V and 1 base at J, with 11 bases in the middle. CDR3 in DNA: TGCAGCGTTCAGGGGTATGGGAACACTGAAGCTTTCTTT. Translated, it gives CSVQGYGNTEAFF.

The gene calls are TRBV10-1 and TRBJ1-1; tentative D call: TRBD1 (5 bases). Trimming left V 7 bases short and J 1 base short, with 16 bases between. The CDR3 has 15 residues. Germline-derived CDR1 and CDR2 are WNHNN and SYGVQD (reference sequence). This CDR3 is CASNRTSMKNTEAFF. The CDR3 DNA reads as TGCGCCAGCAATAGGACAAGTATGAAGAACACTGAAGCTTTCTTT.

CDR3 sequence (DNA): TGCGCCAGCAGCTTGTTGGTAGGGGTGGCCACTGAAGCTTTCTTT. Amino acids: CASSLLVGVATEAFF. The genes are TRBV5-1 and TRBJ1-1; possibly TRBD1 for D (5 bases). Per germline, CDR1 SGHRS and CDR2 YFSETQ. The CDR3 spans 15 residues. V lost 1 base and J 4 bases, leaving 14 bases between the germline ends.

V gene TRBV30 combines with J gene TRBJ1-1; D is uncertain. The germline V and J ends were trimmed by 0 bases and 3 bases, with 8 bases remaining between them. This CDR3 has 13 residues. Germline CDR1 GTSNPN, CDR2 SVGIG (reference sequence). CDR3 residues: CAWSVREDTEAFF. CDR3 coding DNA: TGTGCCTGGAGTGTTCGCGAGGACACTGAAGCTTTCTTT.

The CDR3 nucleotides read TGTGCCACCAGCGCAAGTCCGGGGGGGACGCAGTATTTT. It is translated as CATSASPGGTQYF. The chain couples TRBV15 to TRBJ2-3; TRBD2 agrees at 8 bases. CDR1 and CDR2 (germline): LNHNV, YYDKDF (reference sequence). The CDR3 loop spans 13 amino acids. The trim removed 5 bases at V and 9 bases at J, leaving 7 bases unmatched.

V usage is TRBV24-1 and J usage is TRBJ2-5; 7 nucleotides align to TRBD2. The CDR3 totals 15 residues. Germline V lookup: CDR1 KGHDR, CDR2 SFDVKD. Trimming at V came to 4 bases and at J to 4 bases, leaving 8 bases not matched to a gene. The CDR3 DNA reads as TGTGCCACCAGTGACCTAGGGACGGGAGGAGAGACCCAGTACTTC. This codes for CATSDLGTGGETQYF.

A word on this clonotype: At one boundary the junction diverges from the germline segment, which might be a read error. The gene calls are TRBV5-1 and TRBJ2-7; D might be TRBD1 or TRBD2, each matching 5 bases. The CDR3 covers 12 residues. Germline V gene lookup returns CDR1 SGHRS and CDR2 YFSETQ. CDR3 coding DNA: TGCGCCAGCAGCTTGGAAGGGGACGAGGAGTACTTC. Its protein is CASSLEGDEEYF.

The chain joins TRBV29-1 to TRBJ2-5, with 9 nucleotides matching TRBD1. Losses at the gene ends were 3 bases for V and 4 bases for J; bases not matched to a gene: 0. The CDR3 runs to 12 residues. Germline V lookup: CDR1 SQVTM, CDR2 ANQGSEA. The CDR3 region has the DNA TGCAGCGTTGAGACAGGGGGAGAGACCCAGTACTTC. Its translation: CSVETGGETQYF.

The V and J genes are TRBV24-1 and TRBJ2-1; 11 nucleotides agree with TRBD2. This CDR3 has 17 amino acids. V lost 3 bases, J lost 6 bases, and 9 bases stayed unmatched. The germline CDR1 and CDR2 sequences are KGHDR and SFDVKD. The CDR3 nucleotides read TGTGCCACCAGTGATCCAAGAGGACTAGCGGGTCTCAATGAGCAGTTCTTC. It codes for CATSDPRGLAGLNEQFF.